This T cell receptor (beta chain) was profiled in a study of blood T cells in healthy people across ages. In the study overall: About one barcoded TCR beta cDNA was captured per two T cells. Whole-study results and caveats: Bulk PBMC profiling left naive and antigen-experienced comparisons inconclusive.

In this sample, this clonotype turned up once. What it binds is not known. Then a second PCR, running roughly 7 to 11 cycles, was carried out with a sample-barcoded 5' primer and a J-beta primer mix. A template-switch adaptor that had 12 random nucleotides put a tag on each cDNA molecule. TCRdb re-analysed the 5' RACE reads in MiXCR, keeping a single row per CDR3 protein. This sample has about 1.6 million distinct CDR3 sequences, with roughly 30% found just once. V lost 4 bases and J lost 2, with 11 bases in between. Germline CDR1 is SGHRS and CDR2 is YFSETQ. The CDR3 length is 14 residues. Staff drew around 10 milliliters of peripheral blood from each donor.

The J gene is TRBJ2-3, the V gene TRBV5-1; D may be TRBD2 (5 bases). The receptor's source is a woman in her 30s in good health. The specimen was blood. The CDR3 reads CASSTDSLTDTQYF. The CDR3 nucleotides read TGCGCCAGCAGCACGGACTCGCTCACAGATACGCAGTATTTT. The whole variable domain, filled in from reference TRBV5-1 and TRBJ2-3, reads KAGVTQTPRYLIKTRGQQVTLSCSPISGHRSVSWYQQTPGQGLQFLFEYFSETQRNKGNFPGRFSGRQFSNSRSEMNVSTLELGDSALYLCASSTDSLTDTQYFGPGTRLTVL.